This T cell receptor beta chain was sequenced for a study of cytomegalovirus exposure and HLA in healthy donors (dated by TCRdb to 2017 to 2019). For context, the study as a whole: An earlier analysis of several hundred of the donors reported 276 Gb of sequence data and more than 90 million unique TCR beta sequences from about 200 million T cells. Donor age, sex, ethnicity and CMV serostatus were collected together with the repertoire data. The later analysis used no new phenotypic data to find candidate immune exposures, relying instead on TCR beta sequences and their occurrence across donors. The study combined high-throughput TCR immunosequencing, statistical association of individual TCRs with disease status, and machine learning to predict cytomegalovirus infection status. Every discovery cohort repertoire had been produced on one sequencing platform. Both class I and class II loci were covered by HLA typing, at four-digit resolution. On average, 235,054 unique TCR beta nucleotide sequences were sequenced per donor among a few hundred genotyped donors of the cohort, with 15% to 20% of those sequences being non-productive. An earlier analysis of approximately 580 of the donors used high-throughput TCR beta sequencing to judge whether each TCR beta V gene segment behaved as functional or pseudogenic. Typing coverage varied by locus: 629-630 donors for A, B, C, DRB1 and DQB1; 522 for DQA1; approximately 610 for DPA1; roughly 450 for DPB1. The study was designed to test whether signatures of past pathogen exposure could be identified by cataloging public T cell receptors. A later analysis re-examined previously published TCR beta repertoires from about 700 donors and added high-resolution HLA genotyping to investigate patterns of TCR occurrence. A later genetic analysis used genome-wide SNP genotypes for about 60% of the roughly 670 donors, treating that subset as a discovery cohort. Because of strong linkage in the cohort, 4 to 6 DR-DQ haplotypes were treated as single units for association and clustering. Roughly 290 gigabases of sequencing data and approximately 92 million unique TCR sequences made up an early release that covered 500 to 700 HLA-typed donors. In addition to the first cohort of roughly 700 subjects, a separate validation cohort of over 90 different subjects was used. Among the roughly 410 genotyped donors, 81% belonged to the genetic ancestry cluster associated with self-reported Caucasian donors. The study profiled the T cell repertoires of 500 to 800 subjects by immunosequencing and related them to cytomegalovirus serostatus.

With respect to this clone: There is no known antigen for this receptor. No quality values exist for individual bases; no much larger clone is one base distant.

The method was the immunoSEQ multiplex PCR assay. A mixture of 60 forward primers for TCR Vbeta segments and 13 reverse primers for TCR Jbeta segments was used in the multiplex PCR. The CDR3 region of rearranged TCR beta genes was amplified from genomic DNA with a multiplex PCR assay. On the Illumina HiSeq System, the amplified TCR beta libraries were sequenced as 87-base-pair reads. For the original study's pipeline: A later analysis tallied 75 million to 95 million unique TCR beta chains across the 666 repertoires, and around 12 million of those chains were shared by two or more donors. Raw reads were error-corrected and collapsed into unique sequences by a nearest-neighbor algorithm in which closely related sequences were merged to remove PCR and sequencing errors. Alignment of CDR3 sequences to IMGT reference sequences was used to assign V, D and J gene segments. For a sequence to be retained, at least a six-nucleotide match to both a V gene segment and a J gene segment was required. Rearrangements were classified as productive when the CDR3 lacked stop codons and remained in frame with V and J, and all other rearrangements were classified as non-productive. Following IMGT convention, CDR3 was defined as the stretch from the second conserved V-encoded cysteine up to the conserved J-encoded phenylalanine. The earlier analysis of 587 of the donors excluded sequences that lacked an unambiguous match to a single V gene segment. An earlier analysis of a few hundred of the donors called V segments functional above 56.7% productive rearrangements and segregating when the between-donor standard deviation exceeded 5%. To diagnose cytomegalovirus status from the catalog of TCR beta chain sequences, a statistical classification framework was built. In a later analysis, TCR nucleotide sequences were compared against IMGT/GENE-DB human TR gene sequences so that V and J genes could be assigned. Using the TCRdist pipeline, a later analysis assigned CDR3 sequences along with most-parsimonious VDJ recombination scenarios. A later analysis defined each TCR beta chain by its CDR3 amino acid sequence plus V-gene family, and excluded reads lacking a unique V-gene family. To address suspected cross-contamination and a sequencing artifact, a later analysis removed a few hundred highly shared, low-generation-probability nucleotide sequences. In a later analysis, a clonal expansion index was calculated for each public chain from normalized within-repertoire ranks of inferred template counts. In a later analysis, generation probabilities were computed with a VDJ recombination model fitted to out-of-frame rearrangements, and the resulting probabilities were checked against IGoR. In a later analysis, hypergeometric tests were used to score TCR-TCR, TCR-HLA and TCR-CMV co-occurrence, with a repertoire-size bias correction applied to TCR pairs. False discovery rates were estimated in a later analysis by permuting HLA or CMV assignments 20 times. A later analysis grouped co-occurring TCRs with DBSCAN, adding TCRdist sequence similarity when clustering within HLA-allele-positive subsets. Co-occurrence clustering excluded repertoires with fewer than 30,000 or more than 120,000 public chains, plus five with anomalous nucleotide sharing. TCRdb stores this immuneACCESS table with in-frame sequences only. Part of the clones is absent; in the studies checked, under half of the shortfall reflects unresolved V genes, and no reason is known for the rest. The V and J calls and the clone size are those of that table, but D and trimming were determined from the DNA. For this sample the table gives over 150,000 clones, of which around four fifths were detected only once. Of the sample, approximately 1.2% is held by the ten largest clones.

General conclusions and limits of the study: The cohort was sequenced for TCR beta chains only, and without alpha or paired-chain data the features that could be detected were limited. A cluster of highly shared sequence variants was judged likely to represent a technical artifact of the sequencing pipeline. In vitro tests confirmed that a few of the cytomegalovirus-associated TCR beta chains recognize cytomegalovirus antigens. A later genetic analysis reported fewer N-insertions in productive TCRs among donors in an Asian-associated ancestry cluster than the roughly 700-donor mean. CMV serostatus was the only immune exposure information available for the cohort. In both the original and validation cohorts, the classifier was reported to diagnose cytomegalovirus status with high specificity and sensitivity. A further reported finding was that TCR beta sequences accurately predicted the HLA-A and HLA-B alleles for most subjects in the first cohort. An association between a missense DCLRE1C variant and V-gene and J-gene trimming of TCR beta chains was found in a later genetic analysis and replicated in an independent cohort. Roughly uniform sequencing depth across donors was assumed in presence/absence analyses, although this assumption may not hold. A later analysis found that HLA-associated TCR beta chains were more clonally expanded and had lower generation probabilities than equally common non-associated chains. An earlier analysis of approximately 540 of the donors showed that most TCR beta V segments appeared in productive rearrangements either about 87% or about 30% of the time, which broadly matched IMGT annotations. Linkage disequilibrium might explain the correlated functional status among segregating V segments, but an unknown experimental factor could not be excluded. Several of the top co-occurrence clusters appeared to be linked to parvovirus B19, influenza, CMV and Epstein-Barr virus, according to a later analysis. A later analysis associated 15,000 or so TCR beta sequences with specific HLA alleles at a false discovery rate of 0.05. In a later analysis, the rate of TCR association differed among HLA loci, with DRB1 alleles having the most associated TCRs and HLA-C alleles having the fewest. In the study, about 150 TCR beta chains were listed as associated with cytomegalovirus. Most TCR sequences were seen in very few donors, while some public TCRs were found in many individuals. It was suggested by the authors that the approach could potentially be generalized to other disease states and immunological phenotypes. According to a later analysis, most CMV-associated TCR beta chains appeared to be HLA-restricted, and the HLA associations seemed to be driven largely by CMV exposure. When HLA alleles, especially DR and DQ, strongly co-occurred, TCR associations were difficult to assign to individual alleles. Because some donors lacked HLA typing at each locus, the association tests relied only on the typed subset. Because counts were too low, roughly 17 rarely observed V segments, including chromosome 9 orphons, were left out of the earlier analysis of 587 of the donors.

The cohort was made up of 500 to 850 healthy bone marrow donors. Cohort members were all nominally healthy when sampled, although unrecorded immune exposures were likely present. The donor tested CMV seronegative, placing the donor among the 350 or so seronegative members of the cohort. Each donor provided a peripheral blood sample, and peripheral blood mononuclear cells were used for TCR beta sequencing. The Qiagen DNeasy Blood Extraction Kit was used to extract genomic DNA from the blood cell samples. Sequenced sample: PBMCs. This TCR was sampled from a boy between 2 and 10 years old in good health and CMV-seronegative.

The CDR3 protein sequence reads: CAISPRPEDEKLFF. The DNA sequence follows: TGTGCCATCAGCCCCAGGCCCGAAGATGAAAAACTGTTTTTT. In this chain, TRBV10-3 is recombined with TRBJ1-4; there is no confident call for the D gene. The germline ends are 14 bases apart after V is trimmed by 6 bases and J by 6 bases. CDR3 length: 14 amino acids, cysteine to phenylalanine. Kept here is only the CDR3 DNA, which spans 42 bases and is read in frame from base 1. According to the germline V gene, CDR1 reads ENHRY and CDR2 reads SYGVKD.